A single sample is the source of the 20 T cell receptor beta chains below, sequenced in a study of blood T cell repertoires in COVID-19. Libraries were prepared by immunoSEQ multiplex PCR; TCRdb keeps only in-frame clonotypes and omits some of them. The data show more than 150,000 clones, approximately 90% seen once. The source material was peripheral blood. Receptor source: a man aged 18-30 years with acute or convalescent COVID-19.

The chain links TRBV30 to TRBJ2-5; D possibly corresponds to TRBD1 (5 bases). The CDR3 length is 14 residues. Deletions cut 1 base from V and 5 bases from J, with 14 bases between. CDR1 GTSNPN and CDR2 SVGIG come from the germline V gene (reference sequence). This chain's CDR3 is CAWSEESRAETQYF. The CDR3, as DNA: TGTGCCTGGAGTGAGGAGAGCAGGGCGGAGACCCAGTACTTC.

For the CDR3, the DNA is TGTGCCAGTAAAGGGGAAGAGACCCAGTACTTC. Amino acid sequence: CASKGEETQYF. The V and J genes are TRBV19 and TRBJ2-5; perhaps TRBD1 as D (5 bases). This CDR3 comprises 11 residues. The V end was cut by 7 bases, the J end by 3 bases, with 6 bases between. CDR1 and CDR2 (germline): LNHDA, SQIVND (reference sequence).

This clone was detected once. This sample also contains other DNA sequences that code for the same CDR3. The chain joins TRBV27 to TRBJ2-1; 7 nucleotides match TRBD1. Looked up from germline, CDR1 is MNHEY and CDR2 is SMNVEV (reference sequence). J was trimmed by 2 bases and V by 6 bases; bases with no gene match: 7. CDR3 length: 15 amino acids. The CDR3 sequence: CASSLGGEPYNEQFF. The DNA for the CDR3 is TGTGCCAGCAGCCTAGGGGGCGAGCCCTACAATGAGCAGTTCTTC.

V usage is TRBV5-1 and J usage is TRBJ2-3; TRBD2 matches at 12 bases. The germline V gene encodes CDR1 SGHRS and CDR2 YFSETQ. V dropped 0 bases and J dropped 3; count of bases not matched to a gene: 2. The CDR3 is made up of 16 amino acids. CDR3 residues: CASSLALAGGTDTQYF. CDR3 nucleotides: TGCGCCAGCAGCTTGGCACTAGCGGGGGGTACAGATACGCAGTATTTT.

This sequence joins TRBV19 and TRBJ1-1, with TRBD1 identical over 8 bases. Germline V gene sequence: CDR1 LNHDA, CDR2 SQIVND (reference sequence). The J segment lost 2 bases and the V segment lost 1 base, leaving 3 bases of the junction unmatched. The CDR3 is 15 residues long. The CDR3 DNA reads TGTGCCAGTAGTATAGTTCAGGGGGCCAACACTGAAGCTTTCTTT. It yields the protein CASSIVQGANTEAFF.

CDR3 nucleotide sequence: TGTGCCAGCAGCCAAGATCTACAGGGATATGGCTACACCTTC. This translates into CASSQDLQGYGYTF. The rearrangement links TRBV3-1 (or the pseudogene TRBV3-2) to TRBJ1-2; D is perhaps TRBD1 (6 bases). The CDR3 extends over 14 amino acids. Trimming cost V 0 bases and J 5 bases, with 10 bases left between them. Germline V lookup: CDR1 LGHDT, CDR2 YNNKEL (reference sequence).

The CDR3 is CASSQDRGGNTEAFF. The CDR3 bases are TGTGCCAGCAGCCAAGATAGGGGGGGTAACACTGAAGCTTTCTTT. The chain employs TRBV3-1 (or the pseudogene TRBV3-2) and TRBJ1-1, with D tentatively TRBD1 (6 bases). Germline V gives CDR1 LGHDT, CDR2 YNNKEL (reference sequence). The ends were cut back, 0 bases at V and 2 bases at J, with 10 bases in the middle. There are 15 residues in the CDR3.

V is TRBV2 and J is TRBJ2-6; tentatively, D is TRBD1 (6 bases). The CDR3 runs 14 residues. The V gene lost 6 bases and the J gene lost 2 bases, with 8 bases spanning the gap. CDR1 is SNHLY, CDR2 FYNNEI, per germline. The CDR3 protein is CASSRGAGANVLTF. Here the CDR3 DNA reads TGTGCCAGCAGCAGGGGAGCTGGGGCCAACGTCCTGACTTTC.

The rearrangement uses TRBV9 and TRBJ2-1, with TRBD2 identical over 7 bases. Losses at the gene ends were 4 bases for V and 5 bases for J; bases not matched to a gene: 6. The germline V gene encodes CDR1 SGDLS and CDR2 YYNGEE. The CDR3 loop spans 14 amino acids. CDR3 in amino acids: CASSSSGNDNEQFF. As DNA, the CDR3 is TGTGCCAGCAGCTCTAGCGGAAACGACAATGAGCAGTTCTTC.

The V call is TRBV5-1, the J call TRBJ1-5; 10 bases map to TRBD1. The length of the CDR3 is 16 residues. V lost 0 bases and J lost 6; bases outside the gene matches: 6. From germline, CDR1 is SGHRS and CDR2 YFSETQ. CDR3 in DNA: TGCGCCAGCAGCTTGGATGGACAGGGGGTCGGTCAGCCCCAGCATTTT. This codes for CASSLDGQGVGQPQHF.

This rearrangement joins TRBV7-2 to TRBJ1-4; TRBD1 aligns across 8 bases. The CDR3 loop spans 17 amino acids. Germline values: CDR1 SGHTA, CDR2 FQGNSA. Trimming removed 5 bases from V and 0 bases from J; junction bases left unmatched: 8. This chain's CDR3 is CASSLGQGYATNEKLFF. In DNA, the CDR3 is TGTGCCAGCAGCCTTGGACAGGGCTATGCAACTAATGAAAAACTGTTTTTT.

This chain links TRBV5-4 with TRBJ1-2; the D gene is possibly TRBD1 (5 bases). Trimming took 1 base from V and 4 from J, leaving 14 bases between them. The CDR3 runs 15 residues. Germline V gives CDR1 SGHNT, CDR2 YYREEE (reference sequence). The CDR3 region is CASSLTRQSPYGYTF. The DNA for the CDR3 is TGTGCCAGCAGCTTGACCCGACAGTCCCCCTATGGCTACACCTTC. Full variable domain (missing parts from reference TRBV5-4 and TRBJ1-2): ETGVTQSPTHLIKTRGQQVTLRCSSQSGHNTVSWYQQALGQGPQFIFQYYREEENGRGNFPPRFSGLQFPNYSSELNVNALELDDSALYLCASSLTRQSPYGYTFGSGTRLTVV.

This chain connects TRBV7-3 to TRBJ1-2; possible D gene TRBD1, 6 bases. Germline loops: CDR1 SGHTA, CDR2 FQGTGA. V dropped 5 bases and J dropped 6 bases, with 22 bases sitting between them. The CDR3 is 16 amino acids. The CDR3 spells CASSPRGRAQIDGYTF. The CDR3 DNA sequence: TGTGCCAGCAGCCCCAGGGGCAGGGCCCAGATCGATGGCTACACCTTC.

The V and J genes are TRBV19 and TRBJ1-1; 8 bases are a match to TRBD1. Losses at the gene ends were 6 bases for V and 11 bases for J; bases not matched to a gene: 14. Per germline, CDR1 LNHDA and CDR2 SQIVND (reference sequence). CDR3 size: 14 residues. The CDR3 DNA sequence: TGTGCCAGTAGCCCTGGACAGGGCCCCAACTGGGCTTTCTTT. This codes for CASSPGQGPNWAFF.

The chain has TRBV7-2 and TRBJ2-3; TRBD2 is a possible D gene (6 bases). There are 15 residues in the CDR3. Trimming cost V 5 bases and J 3 bases, with 15 bases left between them. The germline V gene has CDR1 SGHTA and CDR2 FQGNSA. CDR3 in amino acids: CASSTPRGRTDTQYF. In DNA form, the CDR3 reads TGTGCCAGCAGCACACCCCGGGGGAGGACAGATACGCAGTATTTT. Filled out from reference TRBV7-2 and TRBJ2-3, the complete variable domain reads GAGVSQSPSNKVTEKGKDVELRCDPISGHTALYWYRQSLGQGLEFLIYFQGNSAPDKSGLPSDRFSAERTGGSVSTLTIQRTQQEDSAVYLCASSTPRGRTDTQYFGPGTRLTVL.

Points on this clone: Germline and junction disagree at one end, which may indicate a read error. V usage is TRBV11-1 and J usage is TRBJ2-2, with a tentative D call TRBD2 (5 bases). The length of the CDR3 is 16 residues. The V gene's germline CDR1 is SGHAT and CDR2 FQDESV (reference sequence). The DNA of the CDR3 is TGTGCCAGCAGCCCGCCAAATCGGATAGCGACCGGGAAGCTGTTTTTT. Its translation is CASSPPNRIATGKLFF. Variable domain in full (rest from reference TRBV11-1 and TRBJ2-2): EAEVAQSPRYKITEKSQAVAFWCDPISGHATLYWYRQILGQGPELLVQFQDESVVDDSQLPKDRFSAERLKGVDSTLKIQPAELGDSAMYLCASSPPNRIATGKLFFGEGSRLTVL.

This rearrangement joins TRBV5-4 to TRBJ2-7; tentatively, D is TRBD2 (6 bases). The CDR3 extends over 14 amino acids. Germline V lookup: CDR1 SGHNT, CDR2 YYREEE (reference sequence). Trimming cost V 4 bases and J 1 base, with 12 bases left between them. The CDR3 bases are TGTGCCAGCAGCCGCGGGACCGTATCCTACGAGCAGTACGTC. Protein sequence: CASSRGTVSYEQYV.

This clone was observed a single time. The chain links TRBV3-1 (or the pseudogene TRBV3-2) to TRBJ1-3; TRBD1 matches 7 bases. This CDR3 is built from 15 residues. V lost 2 bases to trimming and J lost 2 bases; unmatched junction nucleotides: 3. Germline loops: CDR1 LGHDT, CDR2 YNNKEL (reference sequence). The CDR3 nucleotides read TGTGCCAGCAGCCAAATCGACAGGGCTGGAAACACCATATATTTT. This translates into CASSQIDRAGNTIYF.

The chain couples TRBV5-1 to TRBJ1-2, with 7 bases identical to TRBD1. J gave up 0 bases and V 4 bases, and 3 bases lay outside the gene matches. Germline CDR1 is SGHRS and CDR2 is YFSETQ. The CDR3 loop spans 14 amino acids. The CDR3 DNA sequence: TGCGCCAGCAGCCGGGACAGAACTAACTATGGCTACACCTTC. Its translation is CASSRDRTNYGYTF.

V usage is TRBV19 and J usage is TRBJ1-2; TRBD1 might be the D (6 bases). CDR1 LNHDA and CDR2 SQIVND come from the germline V gene (reference sequence). V gave up 5 bases and J gave up 6 bases, with 16 bases separating them. CDR3 length: 14 amino acids. This CDR3 is CASSWMGAKDGYTF. The CDR3 nucleotides read TGTGCCAGTAGTTGGATGGGGGCGAAGGATGGCTACACCTTC.